This T cell receptor (beta chain) comes out of a study of T cells expressing NK-cell markers. Study at large: Sequencing of TCR beta repertoires drew on sorted CD3+CD56+NKG2C+, CD3+CD56+NKG2C- and CD3+CD56-NKG2C+ T cells. Findings of the study overall: Dominant NKG2C+ clonotypes made up about 1.0-7.5% of CD8+ T cells in several donors.

A 5'RACE template switching approach incorporating UMIs was used to make TCR beta cDNA. Reprocessing the 5' RACE reads, TCRdb reports a single entry for every CDR3 protein and omits DNA. Seen in this sample are about 460,000 distinct CDR3 sequences; the ten most common clones hold approximately 1.5%. Note on this clonotype: What it binds is not known.

CDR1 MNHNS and CDR2 SASEGT come from the germline V gene. The length of the CDR3 is 11 residues. Sequencing input: blood T cells: a sorted CD56 or NKG2C T cell subset, CD4+ or CD8+ T cells, or bulk PBMC T cells (not recorded which). This clonotype was obtained from a woman between 45 and 60 years old in good health. The chain joins TRBV6-1 to TRBJ2-1; TCRdb outputs TRBD1, but without DNA this stays unchecked. The CDR3: CASSQGTEQFF.